The 8 T cell receptor beta chains below come from one sample, sequenced in a study of cytomegalovirus exposure and HLA in healthy donors. PCR involved 60 Vbeta and 13 Jbeta primers. Libraries were prepared by immunoSEQ multiplex PCR; TCRdb keeps only in-frame clonotypes and omits some of them. The sample lists 150,000 to 200,000 clones; about 85% were seen once. Sequencing was done on a sample of PBMCs. The receptors derive from a male donor in good health and CMV-seropositive.

This clone was seen only a few times. The V gene is TRBV15, the J gene TRBJ1-2; the D is unclear. V lost 9 bases, J lost 3 bases, and 14 bases lay in between. Germline CDR1 reads LNHNV; CDR2 reads YYDKDF (reference sequence). The CDR3 runs to 13 residues. The CDR3 sequence is CATGYGGDYGYTF. As DNA, the CDR3 is TGTGCCACGGGTTACGGAGGCGACTATGGCTACACCTTC.

This chain uses TRBV5-4 with TRBJ2-1, with D possibly matching TRBD1 (6 bases). Per the germline V gene, CDR1 is SGHNT and CDR2 is YYREEE (reference sequence). CDR3 size: 16 residues. Deletions cut 3 bases from V and 0 bases from J, with 13 bases between. The CDR3 nucleotides are TGTGCCAGCAGCTACCAGAGGGGGAGCTCCTACAATGAGCAGTTCTTC. Protein: CASSYQRGSSYNEQFF.

This clone turned up a few times. One end of the junction varies from germline; a read error may be responsible. The chain recombines TRBV7-9 with TRBJ1-1; 7 nucleotides line up with TRBD1. The germline CDR1 and CDR2 sequences are SEHNR and FQNEAQ (reference sequence). The CDR3 totals 13 residues. The CDR3 spells CSSSLLRDSEAFF. The CDR3 coding sequence is TGTTCCAGCAGCCTCCTTCGGGACAGTGAAGCTTTCTTT.

This chain uses TRBV6-5 with TRBJ1-1; no firm D call. Looked up from germline, CDR1 is MNHEY and CDR2 is SVGAGI. The CDR3 runs to 14 residues. V lost 2 bases, J lost 0 bases, and 7 bases lay in between. This chain's CDR3 is CASSYDNLNTEAFF. CDR3 DNA: TGTGCCAGCAGTTACGACAACTTGAACACTGAAGCTTTCTTT.

The V gene is TRBV7-9, the J gene TRBJ1-3; D gene uncertain. The ends were cut back, 1 base at V and 0 bases at J, with 7 bases in the middle. This CDR3 has 15 residues. From germline, CDR1 is SEHNR and CDR2 FQNEAQ (reference sequence). CDR3 nucleotide sequence: TGTGCCAGCAGCTTAGACGGTGGCTCTGGAAACACCATATATTTT. This gives the protein CASSLDGGSGNTIYF.

The chain is built from TRBV7-9 and TRBJ2-7; 9 bases agree with TRBD1. Trimming took 5 bases from V and 7 from J; bases not matched to a gene: 9. The CDR3 has 14 residues. In germline, CDR1 is SEHNR, CDR2 FQNEAQ (reference sequence). CDR3 amino acids: CASSGGDRVWEQYF. The CDR3, as DNA: TGTGCCAGCAGCGGAGGGGACAGGGTATGGGAGCAGTACTTC.

The V call is TRBV6-6, the J call TRBJ1-1; no clear D gene. The V and J ends lost 4 bases and 3 bases respectively, with 12 bases between them. The CDR3 is made up of 14 amino acids. The germline CDR1 and CDR2 sequences are MNHNY and SVGAGI (reference sequence). The chain's CDR3 is CASSFRGRDTEAFF. CDR3 DNA sequence: TGTGCCAGCAGTTTCAGAGGGAGAGACACTGAAGCTTTCTTT.

The table lists this clone with a count of one. The gene calls are TRBV29-1 and TRBJ2-2, with D possibly TRBD2 on 6 matching bases. The V and J ends lost 5 bases and 0 bases respectively, with 10 bases between them. The CDR3 spans 14 residues. Germline V CDR1 and CDR2: SQVTM, ANQGSEA. CDR3 sequence reads: CSVFSGANTGELFF. CDR3 nucleotide sequence: TGCAGCGTTTTTAGCGGAGCGAACACCGGGGAGCTGTTTTTT.